Listed here is a single T cell receptor beta chain. The data were obtained in a study of blood T cell repertoires in COVID-19. Study-wide background: Samples taken during acute and convalescent COVID-19 were collected in the United States, Italy and Spain.

Clones were sequenced by immunoSEQ multiplex PCR, and TCRdb holds only the in-frame ones, with some missing. The sample holds a few hundred thousand clones, over 70% seen once. J lost 5 bases, V lost 1 base, and 0 bases had no gene match. This CDR3 spans 13 amino acids. Germline CDR1 is SEHNR and CDR2 is FQNEAQ (reference sequence). V gene TRBV7-9 combines with J gene TRBJ2-3, with TRBD1 matching 7 bases. The sequence was obtained from a human donor in a cohort sampled during active COVID-19. Sequencing was carried out using peripheral blood. As DNA, the CDR3 is TGTGCCAGCAGCTTAGACAGGGGAGATACGCAGTATTTT. This sequence encodes CASSLDRGDTQYF.